This T cell receptor beta chain was profiled in a study of neurological immune-mediated disorders (dated by TCRdb to the late 2010s). Some background on the complete study: The study compared peripheral blood TCR-beta repertoires of HTLV-I-associated myelopathy (HAM/TSP) patients, multiple sclerosis patients and healthy controls using UMI-based sequencing. Longitudinal HAM/TSP and healthy donors had 3 time-points each (about 3-45 month intervals). The cohort comprised around 70 subjects: roughly 15 HAM/TSP patients, roughly 34 multiple sclerosis patients and 20 healthy controls. Alongside PBMC samples, the set of 80 to 130 TCR-beta libraries contained longitudinal samples, technical triplicates, and paired CD4+ and CD8+ T-cell subsets that had been sorted.

To synthesize cDNA, template-switch 5'RACE was performed with a primer carrying a 10-nucleotide random unique molecular identifier so that each TCR transcript was tagged. Every sequencing run yielded over 180 million TCR-beta sequences covering 15-18 subjects. Total RNA was extracted with the RNeasy kit. The KAPA Real-time Library Amplification kit was used to amplify TCR-beta VDJ regions with primers targeting the TCR constant region and the 5'RACE anchor. Sample indexes and Illumina adaptors were added in a first PCR, and a second PCR then increased library yield. After Ampure bead purification, the roughly 650 bp TCR product was size-selected on a 2% E-gel SizeSelection system. Before pooling, libraries had their quality checked on a Bioanalyzer, their concentration measured with Qubit, and their quantity determined with the Kapa Library Quantification kit. An Illumina HiSeq 2500 was used to sequence the libraries paired-end at 2 x 150 bp. To increase sequence diversity, about 23-32% phiX was spiked into each library pool. Turning to the authors' computational methods: Quality-filtered reads were processed with the UMI-based MiGEC pipeline, which removed over 85% of raw TCR sequences during error correction. VDJ genes were aligned to IMGT germline references, and clonotypes were defined by unique CDR3 amino acid sequence plus V-J genes. Clonal expansion, Shannon diversity and CDR3 relatedness (CalcPairwiseDistances, ClusterSamples) were evaluated with VDJtools, and phylogenetic trees were built with CLCbio workbench. Using coefficient-of-variation modelling across technical triplicates, the study counted a clone as expanded if it had at least 8 unique UMIs. The public sequencing data were trimmed at Q25 with fastp and processed into clonotypes with MiXCR by TCRdb, which kept only in-frame beta chains. A single entry per CDR3 protein holds the most common genes and DNA from its merged rows. The V and J calls follow TCRdb's processing rather than the paper's. Recorded for this sample are tens of thousands of distinct CDR3 sequences; roughly 10% of them occurred a single time. The ten largest account for more than 6.5% of the sample.

Reading the label with the study, this specimen's time point is: longitudinal time-point 1 (baseline). For the unsorted PBMC libraries, 2 million PBMCs were stored in RNAlater at -80 degrees C until RNA extraction and were used to generate the libraries. PBMCs were separated from peripheral blood using Ficoll-Hypaque density gradient centrifugation and then cryopreserved in liquid nitrogen. This clonotype showed up many times. No cognate antigen has been identified for it. No much larger clone exists at a distance of one base, and base qualities are not known. The V end gives up 6 bases and the J end 6 bases, leaving 7 bases in the junction not matched to a gene. CDR1 and CDR2, looked up from the germline V gene (reference sequence), are MNHEY and SMNVEV. There are 14 amino acids in the CDR3, from cysteine to phenylalanine inclusive. CDR3 DNA only is kept here, 42 bases in frame from base 1. General study outcomes and caveats: Expanded clones from different subjects shared no identical CDR3 amino acid sequences, which suggests that TCR-beta repertoires were private in all groups. TCR clonal expansion was highest in HAM/TSP patients and lowest in MS patients, with MS patients falling below even healthy controls.

What was sequenced was PBMCs. The chain links TRBV27 with TRBJ1-5; 8 of the junction bases match TRBD1. The sequence derives from a male donor with HTLV-1-associated myelopathy (HAM/TSP). The encoded CDR3 is CASRLRDRSQPQHF. The DNA is as follows: TGTGCCAGCAGACTCCGGGACAGGTCTCAGCCCCAGCATTTT.